This T cell receptor (beta chain) appears in the sequencing data of a study of OX40 agonist ivuxolimab in advanced cancers. Profiled with immunoSEQ multiplex PCR; TCRdb holds only in-frame clones, not every one. The sample shows tens of thousands of clones, around 83% of them seen only once. Trimming left V 4 bases short and J 0 bases short, with 11 bases between. CDR1 and CDR2 from the germline V gene are SQVTM and ANQGSEA. This CDR3 has 14 residues. This sequence was found in an adult with an advanced solid tumor such as melanoma, head and neck, liver or kidney cancer. The chain couples TRBV29-1 to TRBJ2-3; D call uncertain. Sequences were derived from CD4+ or CD8+ T cells sorted from blood, sampled in a trial of the OX40 agonist ivuxolimab. The CDR3 spells CSVAIATSTDTQYF. The CDR3, as DNA: TGCAGCGTTGCAATAGCAACTAGCACAGATACGCAGTATTTT.